These 11 T cell receptor beta chains were sequenced from one sample in a study of T cells in Graves' hyperthyroidism and ophthalmopathy. The CDR3 regions of TCR beta were amplified from RNA transcripts. The TCR CDR3 was amplified in a first-round RT-PCR using the HTBI primer set. TCRdb fed the multiplex PCR reads into MiXCR, producing one record per CDR3 protein. The table lists 300,000 or so distinct CDR3 sequences, roughly 23% of them singletons. Sequencing was done on a sample of blood. The source of these receptors is a woman aged 45-59 years with Graves' hyperthyroidism.

This clonotype was detected a few times. This sequence joins TRBV20-1 and TRBJ2-7; tentatively, D is TRBD2 (5 bases). Germline V gives CDR1 DFQATT, CDR2 SNEGSKA (reference sequence). The CDR3 consists of 13 residues. V dropped 7 bases and J dropped 5 bases, with 18 bases sitting between them. The CDR3 DNA follows: TGCAGTGTCCCGACACGGGAAGCCCACGAGCAGTACTTC. It encodes CSVPTREAHEQYF.

The rearrangement links TRBV14 to TRBJ2-7; possibly TRBD2 for D (5 bases). Per the germline V gene, CDR1 is SGHDN and CDR2 is FVKESK. The CDR3 totals 13 residues. Trimming removed 0 bases at V and 7 bases at J, with 10 bases between. CDR3 amino acids: CASSQDLKREQYF. The CDR3 DNA is TGTGCCAGCAGCCAAGATCTTAAGCGGGAGCAGTACTTC.

In its sample, this clonotype was seen a few times. The chain recombines TRBV19 with TRBJ2-5; the match to TRBD1 covers 7 bases. The ends lost 3 bases at V and 4 bases at J; junction bases unmatched: 8. The germline CDR1 and CDR2 sequences are LNHDA and SQIVND (reference sequence). This CDR3 contains 15 residues. CDR3 coding DNA: TGTGCCAGTAGTATCCAGGGGGAATCTTTAGAGACCCAGTACTTC. Residues: CASSIQGESLETQYF. The full variable domain, in which reference TRBV19 and TRBJ2-5 provide the parts outside the CDR3, is DGGITQSPKYLFRKEGQNVTLSCEQNLNHDAMYWYRQDPGQGLRLIYYSQIVNDFQKGDIAEGYSVSREKKESFPLTVTSAQKNPTAFYLCASSIQGESLETQYFGPGTRLLVL.

This clonotype has more than one count but fewer than ten. V is TRBV4-2 and J is TRBJ2-1, with 9 bases lining up with TRBD2. V was pared by 3 bases and J by 10 bases, with 16 bases of the junction left unmatched. Looked up from germline, CDR1 is LGHNA and CDR2 is YNFKEQ. This CDR3 spans 17 amino acids. The DNA for the CDR3 is TGTGCCAGCAGCCATCAAGCGGGGGGAACCTACTGGGGGGAGCAGTTCTTC. This translates into CASSHQAGGTYWGEQFF.

The chain is built from TRBV7-9 and TRBJ2-1; no definite D call. Between the trimmed V and J ends, which lost 5 bases and 7 bases, there was a span of 9 bases. Germline CDR1 is SEHNR and CDR2 is FQNEAQ (reference sequence). This CDR3 comprises 12 residues. For the CDR3, the DNA is TGTGCCAGCAGCGCCCGACTTAATGAGCAGTTCTTC. Translation gives CASSARLNEQFF.

The gene calls are TRBV5-4 and TRBJ2-7; D not certain. Germline lookup yields CDR1 SGHNT and CDR2 YYREEE (reference sequence). This CDR3 has 15 residues. V dropped 0 bases and J dropped 1 base, with 11 bases sitting between them. CDR3: CASSLGSRVSYEQYF. CDR3 DNA: TGTGCCAGCAGCTTGGGTTCTAGGGTGTCCTACGAGCAGTACTTC.

Ten or more counts support this clonotype. The rearrangement links TRBV5-1 to TRBJ2-1, with 11 bases that match TRBD2. V lost 3 bases, J lost 7 bases, and 15 bases stayed unmatched. The CDR3 runs 18 residues. Germline lookup yields CDR1 SGHRS and CDR2 YFSETQ. In DNA, the CDR3 is TGCGCCAGCAGCTGGGGGGGACTAGCGGAGCACCTTAGTAATGAGCAGTTCTTC. This gives the protein CASSWGGLAEHLSNEQFF.

In this sample, this clonotype turned up many times. The chain uses TRBV12-3 or TRBV12-4 and TRBJ2-7; D is tentatively TRBD1 or TRBD2 (5 bases each). This CDR3 comprises 12 residues. Trimming removed 6 bases from V and 3 bases from J, with 9 bases in between. The CDR3 sequence is CASREGNYEQYF. The DNA for the CDR3 is TGTGCCAGCAGAGAGGGGAACTACGAGCAGTACTTC.

This clonotype has more than one count but fewer than ten. This sequence joins TRBV2 and TRBJ1-4, with 7 nucleotides matching TRBD1. This CDR3 has 15 residues. Germline CDR1 is SNHLY and CDR2 is FYNNEI. The trim removed 5 bases at V and 0 bases at J, leaving 3 bases unmatched. The CDR3 DNA is TGTGCCAGCAGTACTGGACAGGCAACTAATGAAAAACTGTTTTTT. This gives the protein CASSTGQATNEKLFF.

There are many counts of this clonotype. The DNA of the CDR3 is TGTGCCAGCAGCTCCGCTACAGGGACCTACGAGCAGTACTTC. This encodes CASSSATGTYEQYF. V is TRBV7-2 and J is TRBJ2-7; D may be TRBD1 (6 bases). This CDR3 has 14 residues. CDR1 and CDR2 (germline): SGHTA, FQGNSA. Trimming took 4 bases from V and 2 from J, leaving 12 bases between them.

This clonotype has just a few counts. CDR3 sequence reads: CASGLIRLPWPDTQYF. CDR3 sequence (DNA): TGTGCTAGTGGCCTAATTCGACTCCCATGGCCAGATACGCAGTATTTT. The genes are TRBV12-5 and TRBJ2-3; D uncertain. The CDR3 has 16 amino acids. The germline V gene has CDR1 LGHNT and CDR2 FRNRAP. V was pared by 6 bases and J by 4 bases, with 20 bases between.